This passage covers 12 T cell receptor beta chains from one sample sequenced in a study of shared clonotypes between healthy human individuals (TCRdb year 2020). Libraries were built with the immunoSEQ multiplex PCR assay. TCRdb limited this immuneACCESS table to in-frame rearrangements with V and J called. A share of clones is missing; checked studies link under half to unresolved V genes, and the rest is unexplained. Present in this sample are some 2,100,000 clones, approximately 94% of which were seen just once. 0.1% to 0.15% of the sample belongs to the ten largest clones. Input material: naive CD4+ T cells sorted from blood. The cell subset or site label here, explained by the study, means: CD45RA+ positively selected. These receptors all come from a man in his late teens or twenties in good health.

This clone was seen a single time. Other DNA sequences in the sample encode the same CDR3. The V call is TRBV4-1, the J call TRBJ2-5; possibly TRBD2 for D (6 bases). The CDR3 totals 13 residues. Trimming removed 5 bases at V and 1 base at J, with 8 bases between. The germline V gene encodes CDR1 MGHRA and CDR2 YSYEKL. CDR3 in amino acids: CASSKGLQETQYF. CDR3 DNA sequence: TGCGCCAGCAGCAAGGGACTCCAAGAGACCCAGTACTTC.

This clone was seen only a few times. Additional DNA sequences in this sample encode the identical CDR3. This sequence joins TRBV7-9 and TRBJ2-7; D unresolved. Germline-derived CDR1 and CDR2 are SEHNR and FQNEAQ (reference sequence). V was cut by 5 bases and J by 0 bases, with 11 bases left in between. The length of the CDR3 is 14 residues. The CDR3 sequence: CASSRLGGSYEQYF. Written as DNA, the CDR3 is TGTGCCAGCAGCCGACTCGGCGGCTCCTACGAGCAGTACTTC.

The CDR3: CAWSARQEHTF. CDR3 coding DNA: TGTGCCTGGAGTGCGCGACAGGAACACACCTTC. The chain is built from TRBV30 and TRBJ1-2, with TRBD1 as a possible D gene (6 bases). V was trimmed by 1 base and J by 12 bases, leaving 12 bases between them. The CDR3 consists of 11 residues. The V gene's germline CDR1 is GTSNPN and CDR2 SVGIG (reference sequence).

The chain couples TRBV7-2 to TRBJ2-1; D remains unclear. The germline V gene encodes CDR1 SGHTA and CDR2 FQGNSA. The V and J ends lost 5 bases and 13 bases respectively, with 18 bases between them. The CDR3 is made up of 13 amino acids. This CDR3 is CASSVFNPTIQFF. CDR3 DNA: TGTGCCAGCAGCGTCTTTAACCCCACTATTCAGTTCTTC.

The J gene is TRBJ1-2, the V gene TRBV6-5; possible D gene TRBD1, 6 bases. The CDR3 covers 14 residues. V lost 4 bases and J lost 7, with 16 bases in between. The germline V gene has CDR1 MNHEY and CDR2 SVGAGI. CDR3 protein: CASSSPRGNGGYTF. In DNA, the CDR3 is TGTGCCAGCAGTTCGCCAAGGGGGAACGGTGGCTACACCTTC.

The chain joins TRBV5-6 to TRBJ2-2; D is unclear. Germline V lookup: CDR1 SGHDT, CDR2 YYEEEE. The CDR3 is 15 residues long. V lost 0 bases to trimming and J lost 2 bases, with 8 bases between them. CDR3 sequence: CASSLATRNTGELFF. The CDR3 DNA is TGTGCCAGCAGCTTGGCAACAAGAAACACCGGGGAGCTGTTTTTT.

The chain employs TRBV5-4 and TRBJ1-1, with 7 bases matching TRBD1. V shed 3 bases and J 5 bases; nucleotides not matched to a gene: 10. The CDR3 length is 15 residues. Germline V lookup: CDR1 SGHNT, CDR2 YYREEE (reference sequence). CDR3 nucleotides: TGTGCCAGCAGCTCACAACAGGGGATTGGGACTGAAGCTTTCTTT. Translation gives CASSSQQGIGTEAFF. Filled out from reference TRBV5-4 and TRBJ1-1, the complete variable domain reads ETGVTQSPTHLIKTRGQQVTLRCSSQSGHNTVSWYQQALGQGPQFIFQYYREEENGRGNFPPRFSGLQFPNYSSELNVNALELDDSALYLCASSSQQGIGTEAFFGQGTRLTVV.

The chain is built from TRBV10-2 and TRBJ1-5; D possibly corresponds to TRBD1 (6 bases). The CDR3 runs to 14 residues. Germline V gene data show CDR1 as WSHSY and CDR2 as SAAADI. V was shortened by 3 bases and J by 4 bases, with 10 bases between the two germline ends. CDR3 nucleotide sequence: TGCGCCAGCAGTGAACAGGGACCAAATCAGCCCCAGCATTTT. Protein sequence: CASSEQGPNQPQHF.

This chain links TRBV2 with TRBJ2-5, with 7 bases that match TRBD2. V lost 7 bases to trimming and J lost 4 bases; unmatched junction nucleotides: 12. The CDR3 spans 15 residues. From germline, CDR1 is SNHLY and CDR2 FYNNEI. CDR3 in DNA: TGTGCCAGCAAGACGGGGGGTGTGGGGCCAGAGACCCAGTACTTC. It encodes CASKTGGVGPETQYF.

The rearrangement uses TRBV20-1 and TRBJ2-5; D not certain. This CDR3 comprises 11 residues. Germline V lookup: CDR1 DFQATT, CDR2 SNEGSKA (reference sequence). With 3 bases removed from V and 4 bases from J, the gap between germline ends came to 6 bases. In nucleotides, the CDR3 is TGCAGTGCTAGTCACCTAGAGACCCAGTACTTC. Residues: CSASHLETQYF.

The chain employs TRBV4-1 and TRBJ2-7; a weak D match, TRBD1 (5 bases). V lost 4 bases and J lost 6, with 19 bases in between. The germline V gene encodes CDR1 MGHRA and CDR2 YSYEKL. The CDR3 runs 15 residues. The CDR3 coding sequence is TGCGCCAGCAGCCCAAGTGCAGGGAAAGGCCTCGAGCAGTACTTC. Translated: CASSPSAGKGLEQYF.

The chain couples TRBV6-1 to TRBJ1-4; the D is unclear. The CDR3 sequence is 15 residues long. CDR1 and CDR2 from the germline V gene are MNHNS and SASEGT. V was trimmed by 0 bases and J by 4 bases, leaving 9 bases between them. The DNA for the CDR3 is TGTGCCAGCAGTGAAGCAGCAGCGATTAATGAAAAACTGTTTTTT. The encoded protein is CASSEAAAINEKLFF.